This TCR beta chain was found in a study of T-cell memory formation after mild COVID-19. TCRdb passed the 5' RACE reads through MiXCR, listing each CDR3 protein once. The sample has hundreds of thousands of distinct CDR3 sequences; around 27% are singletons. This clonotype appeared a few times. Its antigen remains unknown. The V end lost 2 bases, the J end lost 6 bases, and 15 bases lay between the germline ends. The germline V gene has CDR1 SGDLS and CDR2 YYNGEE. CDR3 length: 14 amino acids. Study results and caveats: Cross-reactive memory seemingly joined, as some responding clones were found in pre-infection memory.

Sequenced material: PBMCs or a T cell subset sorted from them (not recorded which). The TCR sequence derives from an adult woman who had mild COVID-19 (a few samples of this study predate the infection). Cell type and time point are not known. The chain uses TRBV9 and TRBJ2-7; D remains unclear. The CDR3 is CASSVSVGLREQYF. CDR3 in DNA: TGTGCCAGCAGCGTGTCTGTGGGTCTCCGCGAGCAGTACTTC.